Shown below are 22 T cell receptor beta chains from a single sample sequenced in a study of shared clonotypes between healthy human individuals. Some clones are missing from TCRdb's copy, which holds only in-frame ones; the method was immunoSEQ multiplex PCR. This table holds over 95,000 clones, over 65% found once. Sequencing used memory CD8+ T cells sorted from blood. This sample's subset: CD45RO+ cells pooled with CCR7-negative TemRA cells. These receptors were taken from a woman aged 25 to 39 in good health.

This clone appeared once. The rearrangement joins TRBV27 to TRBJ1-6; D is possibly TRBD1 (5 bases). This CDR3 is 14 amino acids long. Trimming pared 8 bases from V and 11 bases from J, leaving 19 bases between. Germline V gives CDR1 MNHEY, CDR2 SMNVEV (reference sequence). The CDR3 sequence is CASRRGWDSTPLHF. In nucleotides, the CDR3 is TGTGCCAGCCGTCGAGGCTGGGACTCGACACCCCTCCACTTT.

The chain employs TRBV28 and TRBJ2-5; 8 bases are shared with TRBD2. CDR1 and CDR2 from the germline V gene are MDHEN and SYDVKM. The CDR3 covers 15 residues. After removal of 3 bases from V and 0 bases from J, the junction contained 3 bases not matched to a gene. CDR3 bases: TGTGCCAGCAGTTTGGAACTAGCGGACCAAGAGACCCAGTACTTC. Protein sequence: CASSLELADQETQYF.

The V call is TRBV2, the J call TRBJ2-1; the D is unclear. The CDR3 contains 14 residues. Trimming pared 7 bases from V and 8 bases from J, leaving 18 bases between. Germline loops: CDR1 SNHLY, CDR2 FYNNEI. The CDR3, as DNA: TGTGCCAGCACGGCGGAAATAGGCTTAGATGAGCAGTTCTTC. This translates into CASTAEIGLDEQFF. The whole variable domain, remainder taken from reference TRBV2 and TRBJ2-1, is EPEVTQTPSHQVTQMGQEVILRCVPISNHLYFYWYRQILGQKVEFLVSFYNNEISEKSEIFDDQFSVERPDGSNFTLKIRSTKLEDSAMYFCASTAEIGLDEQFFGPGTRLTVL.

The CDR3 sequence is CASSLGRRRSYNEQFF. CDR3 nucleotide sequence: TGTGCCAGCAGCTTAGGGCGGAGACGCTCCTACAATGAGCAGTTCTTC. The chain is built from TRBV7-9 and TRBJ2-1; no clear D. The CDR3 spans 16 residues. Trimming pared 1 base from V and 0 bases from J, leaving 10 bases between. Per the germline V gene, CDR1 is SEHNR and CDR2 is FQNEAQ (reference sequence). The full variable domain, its missing parts supplied by reference TRBV7-9 and TRBJ2-1, is DTGVSQNPRHKITKRGQNVTFRCDPISEHNRLYWYRQTLGQGPEFLTYFQNEAQLEKSRLLSDRFSAERPKGSFSTLEIQRTEQGDSAMYLCASSLGRRRSYNEQFFGPGTRLTVL.

Many counts were recorded for this clone. The gene calls are TRBV29-1 and TRBJ2-7, with no clear D. This CDR3 is built from 12 residues. Germline V gene data show CDR1 as SQVTM and CDR2 as ANQGSEA. V was shortened by 1 base and J by 1 base, with 5 bases between the two germline ends. The chain's CDR3 is CSVEVQSYEQYF. Written as DNA, the CDR3 is TGCAGCGTTGAAGTACAGTCCTACGAGCAGTACTTC.

This clone was found a few times. This chain links TRBV5-1 with TRBJ1-1, with D possibly being TRBD1 (6 bases). The CDR3 is made up of 13 amino acids. The germline gives CDR1 SGHRS, CDR2 YFSETQ. V was shortened by 4 bases and J by 1 base, with 8 bases between the two germline ends. The CDR3 DNA follows: TGCGCCAGCAGCGTGGGACAGAACACTGAAGCTTTCTTT. Amino acid sequence: CASSVGQNTEAFF.

The CDR3 DNA sequence: TGTGCCAGCAGCTCCTGGGCAGGGGCGATGGGACTAGCGGGAGTTGCCCCAGATACGCAGTATTTT. It yields the protein CASSSWAGAMGLAGVAPDTQYF. The chain carries TRBV7-6 and TRBJ2-3, with 14 bases identical to TRBD2. CDR3 length: 22 residues. V lost 4 bases, J lost 4 bases, and 22 bases stayed unmatched. CDR1 and CDR2 (germline): SGHVS, FNYEAQ.

V gene TRBV6-4 combines with J gene TRBJ2-1; D unclear. Germline lookup yields CDR1 MRHNA and CDR2 SNTAGT. This CDR3 is 12 amino acids long. V lost 3 bases and J 7 bases, leaving 7 bases between the germline ends. The CDR3 sequence: CASSDRLNEQFF. CDR3 bases: TGTGCCAGCAGTGATCGTTTGAATGAGCAGTTCTTC.

This clone was counted a few times. V and J are TRBV28 and TRBJ2-1; the D call may be TRBD1 or TRBD2 (5 bases each). CDR3 length equals 15 residues. Trimming left V 3 bases short and J 0 bases short, with 9 bases between. Looked up from germline, CDR1 is MDHEN and CDR2 is SYDVKM. The CDR3 coding sequence is TGTGCCAGCAGTTTCCCCGGGACCTCCTACAATGAGCAGTTCTTC. Protein: CASSFPGTSYNEQFF.

The rearrangement joins TRBV28 to TRBJ1-3; no firm D call. Trimming took 5 bases from V and 11 from J, leaving 19 bases between them. Germline V CDR1 and CDR2: MDHEN, SYDVKM. This CDR3 is built from 14 residues. The CDR3 spells CASSMSRRVGPIYF. The CDR3 bases are TGTGCCAGCAGTATGTCACGAAGGGTTGGGCCCATATATTTT.

This chain uses TRBV7-2 with TRBJ2-5, with D uncertain. The germline V and J ends were trimmed by 2 bases and 5 bases, with 6 bases remaining between them. The CDR3 is made up of 12 amino acids. From germline, CDR1 is SGHTA and CDR2 FQGNSA. The CDR3 sequence is CASSLYPETQYF. For the CDR3, the DNA is TGTGCCAGCAGCTTATATCCTGAGACCCAGTACTTC.

The genes are TRBV18 and TRBJ2-1; tentative D call: TRBD2 (5 bases). CDR1 KGHSH and CDR2 LQKENI come from the germline V gene. V lost 2 bases to trimming and J lost 0 bases, with 17 bases between them. This CDR3 spans 18 amino acids. The CDR3, as DNA: TGTGCCAGCTCACCAAACCGGGGAACAGAGAGCTCCTACAATGAGCAGTTCTTC. As protein: CASSPNRGTESSYNEQFF.

V usage is TRBV28 and J usage is TRBJ2-1, with 10 bases that match TRBD2. Germline CDR1 MDHEN, CDR2 SYDVKM. There are 15 residues in the CDR3. V lost 2 bases to trimming and J lost 2 bases; unmatched junction nucleotides: 0. This CDR3 reads CASSLTSGAYNEQFF. CDR3 DNA: TGTGCCAGCAGTTTAACTAGCGGGGCCTACAATGAGCAGTTCTTC.

V and J are TRBV7-9 and TRBJ1-4; D is unclear. Trimming cost V 5 bases and J 3 bases, with 7 bases left between them. The CDR3 is 13 residues long. Germline V CDR1 and CDR2: SEHNR, FQNEAQ (reference sequence). The CDR3 sequence is CASSHGANEKLFF. The CDR3 bases are TGTGCCAGCAGCCACGGAGCTAATGAAAAACTGTTTTTT.

This clone has just one count. The genes are TRBV28 and TRBJ1-2; 7 bases are shared with TRBD1. The length of the CDR3 is 15 residues. Unmatched junction bases numbered 13, after V lost 7 bases and J lost 5 bases. CDR1 and CDR2 from the germline V gene are MDHEN and SYDVKM. DNA for the CDR3: TGTGCCAGCACCAAACAGGGGACAGAGCCTTATGGCTACACCTTC. The encoded protein is CASTKQGTEPYGYTF.

The chain carries TRBV5-1 and TRBJ2-3; D uncertain. The CDR3 totals 14 residues. Germline V lookup: CDR1 SGHRS, CDR2 YFSETQ. The ends were cut back, 0 bases at V and 6 bases at J, with 11 bases in the middle. In nucleotides, the CDR3 is TGCGCCAGCAGCTTGGGAGGAGTTAGGGATACGCAGTATTTT. Translation: CASSLGGVRDTQYF.

The chain carries TRBV30 and TRBJ2-7; no definite D call. Looked up from germline, CDR1 is GTSNPN and CDR2 is SVGIG (reference sequence). There are 13 residues in the CDR3. Trimming took 3 bases from V and 0 from J, leaving 9 bases between them. The CDR3 here is CAWRQLFSYEQYF. The CDR3 coding sequence is TGTGCCTGGAGGCAACTATTCTCCTACGAGCAGTACTTC.

The V gene is TRBV19, the J gene TRBJ2-1; the D gene is possibly TRBD2 (6 bases). The CDR3 runs to 13 residues. Trimming left V 6 bases short and J 2 bases short, with 8 bases between. The germline gives CDR1 LNHDA, CDR2 SQIVND (reference sequence). CDR3 sequence reads: CASRVAAYNEQFF. CDR3 DNA: TGTGCCAGTAGAGTAGCGGCCTACAATGAGCAGTTCTTC.

The chain recombines TRBV6-1 with TRBJ2-7; 10 bases are shared with TRBD2. CDR1 is MNHNS, CDR2 SASEGT, per germline. Trimming cost V 1 base and J 4 bases; bases outside gene matches: 4. This CDR3 comprises 15 residues. The CDR3 DNA follows: TGTGCCAGCAGTGAAGGGCTAGCGGGAGTGTACGAGCAGTACTTC. This codes for CASSEGLAGVYEQYF.

A few counts support this clone. V gene TRBV25-1 combines with J gene TRBJ2-1; the D gene is possibly TRBD1 (5 bases). Germline values: CDR1 MGHDK, CDR2 SYGVNS. The V end was cut by 3 bases, the J end by 4 bases, with 19 bases between. The CDR3 runs to 17 residues. This CDR3 reads CASSDPDRDPPYNEQFF. The DNA for the CDR3 is TGTGCCAGCAGTGACCCCGACAGAGACCCACCATACAATGAGCAGTTCTTC.

The rearrangement uses TRBV21-1 and TRBJ2-2; the table assigns TRBD2, which was not confirmed against the DNA. TRBV21-1 is shown as a pseudogene. The CDR3 consists of 16 residues. The CDR3 spells CASSKGGTRATGELFF. The CDR3 nucleotides read TGTGCCAGCAGCAAAGGGGGGACTAGGGCCACCGGGGAGCTGTTTTTT.

This clone has only a few counts. The J gene is TRBJ2-7, the V gene TRBV19; a weak D match, TRBD2 (6 bases). The ends were cut back, 3 bases at V and 0 bases at J, with 12 bases in the middle. Germline V CDR1 and CDR2: LNHDA, SQIVND (reference sequence). The CDR3 is made up of 15 amino acids. CDR3 nucleotide sequence: TGTGCCAGTAGTATTTGGGCGGGACTCTCCTACGAGCAGTACTTC. Translation gives CASSIWAGLSYEQYF.